These T cell receptor beta chains were read from a single sample in a study of T-cell reconstitution after alpha-beta-depleted transplantation in children. TCRdb re-analysed the PCR reads in MiXCR, keeping a single row per CDR3 protein. Of roughly 340,000 distinct CDR3 sequences listed, roughly 16% are singletons. Sequencing used PBMCs, mostly from graft donor cells, obtained 360 days after TCRalphabeta/CD19-depleted stem cell transplant. These receptors were obtained from a male patient aged 2 to 9 who had a stem cell transplant for acute lymphoblastic leukemia, so the T cells may come from the graft donor. CDR3s include the opening cysteine and the closing phenylalanine or tryptophan. The D gene is left open where the match is weak. Expanded clones are given a class, and other clones once, few, many or no size at all.

abundance	v_gene	j_gene	d_gene	CDR3aa	CDR3nt
few	TRBV4-2	TRBJ1-6	-	CASSALTADNSPLHF	TGTGCCAGCAGCGCGCTGACGGCGGATAATTCACCCCTCCACTTT
few	TRBV11-1	TRBJ2-1	TRBD2	CASSLAPGTSGRWNEQFF	TGTGCCAGCAGCTTAGCCCCCGGGACTAGCGGGAGATGGAATGAGCAGTTCTTC
few	TRBV7-2	TRBJ2-7	-	CASSFPMGYEQYF	TGTGCCAGCAGCTTCCCGATGGGTTACGAGCAGTACTTC
-	TRBV7-2	TRBJ2-5	TRBD1	CASSLPTGGRETQYF	TGTGCCAGCAGCTTACCCACAGGGGGCCGAGAGACCCAGTACTTC
-	TRBV27	TRBJ1-6	-	CASSSGLTNSPLHF	TGTGCCAGCAGTTCGGGACTGACTAATTCACCCCTCCACTTT
few	TRBV10-3	TRBJ2-1	-	CAISEWGPSQASSYNEQFF	TGTGCCATCAGTGAGTGGGGCCCCTCGCAGGCGAGCTCCTACAATGAGCAGTTCTTC
many	TRBV5-1	TRBJ2-1	TRBD2	CASSPGRSGAQFF	TGCGCCAGCAGCCCCGGGAGGTCGGGAGCGCAGTTCTTC
many	TRBV29-1	TRBJ2-1	-	CSVEDLVPGVYNEQFF	TGCAGCGTTGAAGATCTGGTTCCGGGAGTATACAATGAGCAGTTCTTC
-	TRBV19	TRBJ2-1	TRBD2	CASRTRGGHYNEQFF	TGTGCCAGTAGGACCCGCGGGGGTCATTACAATGAGCAGTTCTTC
few	TRBV2	TRBJ2-7	-	CASSRDGLPYEQYF	TGTGCCAGCTCCCGGGACGGGCTCCCCTACGAGCAGTACTTC
many	TRBV12-3/TRBV12-4	TRBJ2-5	-	CASSTRQPETQYF	TGTGCCAGCAGTACTAGACAGCCCGAGACCCAGTACTTC
many	TRBV28	TRBJ2-1	TRBD1	CASSPPGRGQKEQFF	TGTGCCAGCAGTCCCCCCGGCAGGGGGCAGAAAGAGCAGTTCTTC